The source of this TCR beta chain is a study of blood T cell repertoires in COVID-19. Generated by immunoSEQ multiplex PCR, the TCRdb table keeps only in-frame clones and is missing some. The data hold about 390,000 clones, with roughly 86% observed a single time. It was during active infection that Seattle patients were enrolled and then longitudinally followed. V was cut by 3 bases and J by 1 base, with 12 bases left in between. The CDR3 sequence is 15 residues long. CDR1 is LGHNA, CDR2 YNFKEQ, per germline. Specimen: peripheral blood. The chain recombines TRBV4-2 with TRBJ2-5, with a possible D match to TRBD1 (6 bases). The TCR sequence derives from a woman between 55 and 75 years old with COVID-19, enrolled during active disease. This chain's CDR3 is CASSQRQESQETQYF. As DNA, the CDR3 is TGTGCCAGCAGCCAGAGACAGGAGTCCCAAGAGACCCAGTACTTC.